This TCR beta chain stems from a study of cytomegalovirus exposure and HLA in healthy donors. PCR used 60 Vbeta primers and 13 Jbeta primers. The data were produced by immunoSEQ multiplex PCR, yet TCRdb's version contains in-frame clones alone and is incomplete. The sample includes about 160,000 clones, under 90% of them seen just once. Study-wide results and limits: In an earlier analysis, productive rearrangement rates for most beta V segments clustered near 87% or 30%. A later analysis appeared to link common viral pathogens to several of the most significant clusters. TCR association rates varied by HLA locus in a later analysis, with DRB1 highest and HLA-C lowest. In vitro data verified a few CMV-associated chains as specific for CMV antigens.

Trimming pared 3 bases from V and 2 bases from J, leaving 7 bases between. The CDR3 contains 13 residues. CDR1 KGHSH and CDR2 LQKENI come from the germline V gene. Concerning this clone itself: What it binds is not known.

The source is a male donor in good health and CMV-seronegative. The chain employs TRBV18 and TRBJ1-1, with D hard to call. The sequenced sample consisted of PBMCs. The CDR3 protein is CASSPTANTEAFF. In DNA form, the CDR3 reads TGTGCCAGCTCACCCACAGCAAACACTGAAGCTTTCTTT.